The rows below give T cell receptor beta chains drawn from one sample of a study of a mutant IDH1 vaccine in newly diagnosed glioma. For these TCRs, the target antigens are not known. Profiled with immunoSEQ multiplex PCR; TCRdb holds only in-frame clones, not every one. This table has some 70,000 clones, 80% to 85% appearing once. The material sequenced was PBMCs, taken from a glioma patient whose treatment included an IDH1 peptide vaccine. These receptor sequences come from a man aged 18 to 35 with glioma. Each CDR3 is given with its conserved first and last residue. The D gene is left open where the match is weak. Some rows mark clone size as missing; the rest say once, few, many or name a class of expanded clone.

TRBV30	NA	NA	TRBJ1-1	CAWTLGTEAFF	TGTGCCTGGACTCTAGGGACTGAAGCTTTCTTT
TRBV30	NA	NA	TRBJ1-1	CAWSVGGAEAFF	TGTGCCTGGAGTGTGGGGGGGGCTGAAGCTTTCTTT
TRBV5-4	NA	NA	TRBJ2-2	CASSLQTGELFF	TGTGCCAGCAGCCTTCAAACCGGGGAGCTGTTTTTT
TRBV5-4	NA	NA	TRBJ2-2	CASRRPAGELFF	TGTGCCAGCAGACGGCCGGCCGGGGAGCTGTTTTTT
TRBV18	NA	NA	TRBJ1-1	CASSLSENTEAFF	TGTGCCAGCTCACTTTCAGAGAACACTGAAGCTTTCTTT
TRBV9	TRBD2	NA	TRBJ2-1	CASSQREGSYNEQFF	TGTGCCAGCAGCCAGCGGGAGGGCTCCTACAATGAGCAGTTCTTC
TRBV15	TRBD2	NA	TRBJ2-3	CATSRGLRAGGSDTQYF	TGTGCCACCAGCAGAGGATTGCGAGCGGGAGGGTCGGATACGCAGTATTTT
TRBV11-2	NA	NA	TRBJ2-1	CASSLESSSYNEQFF	TGTGCCAGCAGCTTAGAGTCTAGCTCCTACAATGAGCAGTTCTTC
TRBV7-9	TRBD1	NA	TRBJ2-3	CASSSHIGTGGLDTQYF	TGTGCCAGCAGCTCGCACATTGGGACAGGGGGCTTAGATACGCAGTATTTT
TRBV2	NA	NA	TRBJ1-2	CASRTPRGDGYTF	TGTGCCAGCAGGACCCCCCGAGGTGATGGCTACACCTTC
TRBV28	NA	NA	TRBJ1-1	CASSLQGWHADTEAFF	TGTGCCAGCAGTTTACAGGGGTGGCATGCGGACACTGAAGCTTTCTTT
TRBV7-2	NA	few	TRBJ1-1	CASSLVGQNTEAFF	TGTGCCAGCAGCTTAGTGGGCCAGAACACTGAAGCTTTCTTT
TRBV5-1	NA	NA	TRBJ2-1	CASSQAGETYNEQFF	TGCGCCAGCAGCCAAGCCGGGGAAACCTACAATGAGCAGTTCTTC
TRBV30	NA	NA	TRBJ1-4	CAWSGPQWMSEKLFF	TGTGCCTGGAGTGGACCACAGTGGATGAGTGAAAAACTGTTTTTT
TRBV25-1	NA	few	TRBJ1-1	CASSESRASGTDKAFF	TGTGCCAGCAGTGAATCACGCGCGTCAGGGACCGACAAAGCTTTCTTT
TRBV5-1	TRBD2	NA	TRBJ2-7	CASSRASGAYEQYF	TGCGCCAGCAGCCGGGCTAGCGGAGCCTACGAGCAGTACTTC
TRBV5-1	NA	NA	TRBJ2-1	CASSVGSEQFF	TGCGCCAGCAGCGTGGGGAGCGAGCAGTTCTTC
TRBV4-3	NA	few	TRBJ1-3	CASSQDLPPGNTIYF	TGCGCCAGCAGCCAAGATCTTCCCCCTGGAAACACCATATATTTT
TRBV5-1	TRBD1	NA	TRBJ1-4	CASSLGDRGNEKLFF	TGCGCCAGCAGCTTGGGGGACAGGGGCAATGAAAAACTGTTTTTT
TRBV7-9	TRBD2	NA	TRBJ2-2	CASSWEGMDTGELFF	TGTGCCAGCAGCTGGGAGGGAATGGACACCGGGGAGCTGTTTTTT
TRBV4-3	NA	once	TRBJ2-1	CASSLDTGKDEQFF	TGCGCCAGCAGCCTAGATACAGGGAAGGATGAGCAGTTCTTC
TRBV6-1	TRBD1	NA	TRBJ2-7	CASTPGQVTYEQYF	TGTGCCAGCACTCCGGGACAGGTTACCTACGAGCAGTACTTC
TRBV18	NA	NA	TRBJ1-1	CASSSDIITEAFF	TGTGCCAGCTCTTCTGACATCATCACTGAAGCTTTCTTT
TRBV5-1	NA	NA	TRBJ2-5	CASSLVPGMETQYF	TGCGCCAGCAGCTTGGTTCCAGGGATGGAGACCCAGTACTTC
TRBV5-6	TRBD1	once	TRBJ1-2	CASSFGTEYGYTF	TGTGCCAGCAGCTTCGGGACAGAATATGGCTACACCTTC
TRBV30	NA	NA	TRBJ1-4	CAWSAVRGLGEKLFF	TGTGCCTGGAGTGCAGTCCGGGGACTGGGAGAAAAACTGTTTTTT
TRBV18	TRBD1	NA	TRBJ2-5	CASDRQGPMGQETQYF	TGTGCCAGCGATAGACAGGGCCCCATGGGCCAAGAGACCCAGTACTTC
TRBV9	TRBD1	NA	TRBJ1-2	CASSETGTGGDGYTF	TGTGCCAGCAGCGAAACCGGGACAGGGGGAGATGGCTACACCTTC
TRBV27	TRBD1	few	TRBJ1-1	CASSLTPGGLEAFF	TGTGCCAGCAGTTTGACCCCAGGGGGCCTTGAAGCTTTCTTT
TRBV19	NA	NA	TRBJ1-5	CASSAKTGMPQHF	TGTGCCAGTAGTGCAAAGACAGGAATGCCCCAGCATTTT
TRBV2	TRBD2	NA	TRBJ2-4	CASSEREGNKNIQYF	TGTGCCAGCAGTGAGCGGGAGGGAAACAAAAACATTCAGTACTTC
TRBV7-8	NA	NA	TRBJ1-2	CASSLGGAWLYGYTF	TGTGCCAGCAGCTTAGGCGGCGCCTGGCTCTATGGCTACACCTTC
TRBV27	TRBD1	NA	TRBJ1-5	CASSTQGAGHQPQHF	TGTGCCAGCAGTACCCAGGGGGCAGGTCATCAGCCCCAGCATTTT
TRBV5-1	NA	NA	TRBJ1-2	CASSAQGPNYGYTF	TGCGCCAGCAGCGCACAGGGTCCTAACTATGGCTACACCTTC
TRBV2	NA	NA	TRBJ2-7	CASSEGRAYEQYF	TGTGCCAGCAGTGAAGGCAGGGCCTACGAGCAGTACTTC
TRBV5-6	TRBD2	NA	TRBJ2-1	CASRVAGGPSNEQFF	TGTGCCAGCAGGGTAGCGGGAGGGCCGTCTAATGAGCAGTTCTTC
TRBV7-9	NA	once	TRBJ1-2	CASSTAGVNYGYTF	TGTGCCAGCAGCACCGCTGGGGTTAACTATGGCTACACCTTC
TRBV7-3	NA	NA	TRBJ1-1	CASSLGGAEAFF	TGTGCCAGCAGCTTAGGGGGAGCTGAAGCTTTCTTT
TRBV18	NA	few	TRBJ2-3	CASSPVRDTQYF	TGTGCCAGCTCACCAGTTCGAGATACGCAGTATTTT
TRBV5-4	NA	once	TRBJ2-3	CASSSRTDRADTQYF	TGTGCCAGCAGCTCCAGGACTGATCGGGCAGATACGCAGTATTTT
TRBV28	NA	NA	TRBJ1-2	CASSSRTRLTNYGYTF	TGTGCCAGCAGTTCAAGGACACGATTAACTAACTATGGCTACACCTTC
TRBV7-2	NA	NA	TRBJ2-7	CASSLGGITYEQYF	TGTGCCAGCAGCTTGGGCGGGATCACCTACGAGCAGTACTTC
TRBV19	NA	NA	TRBJ2-7	CASRAERYEQYF	TGTGCCAGTAGGGCAGAGAGGTACGAGCAGTACTTC
TRBV19	TRBD2	NA	TRBJ2-1	CASSLWTSGDNEQFF	TGTGCCAGTAGTCTCTGGACTAGCGGTGACAATGAGCAGTTCTTC
TRBV7-9	NA	NA	TRBJ1-1	CASSPPPGYTEAFF	TGTGCCAGCAGCCCCCCGCCCGGGTACACTGAAGCTTTCTTT
TRBV6-1	TRBD1	NA	TRBJ2-7	CASSELGTGSYEQYF	TGTGCCAGCAGTGAATTGGGGACAGGATCCTACGAGCAGTACTTC
TRBV6-4	NA	once	TRBJ2-3	CASSLTRGADTQYF	TGTGCCAGCAGCCTCACGCGGGGTGCAGATACGCAGTATTTT
TRBV2	NA	NA	TRBJ2-2	CASSFQGSNTGELFF	TGTGCCAGCAGTTTTCAGGGTTCGAACACCGGGGAGCTGTTTTTT
TRBV7-2	TRBD2	NA	TRBJ2-7	CASSLGLAGTYEQYF	TGTGCCAGCAGCTTAGGACTAGCGGGGACCTACGAGCAGTACTTC
TRBV4-3	TRBD1	NA	TRBJ1-2	CASSQKTGGLNYGYTF	TGCGCCAGCAGCCAAAAGACAGGGGGCCTAAACTATGGCTACACCTTC
TRBV6-5	NA	NA	TRBJ2-5	CASSPQGSQETQYF	TGTGCCAGCAGTCCACAGGGTAGCCAAGAGACCCAGTACTTC
TRBV7-9	NA	NA	TRBJ1-5	CASSLGGLGNQPQHF	TGTGCCAGCAGCTTAGGCGGGCTAGGCAATCAGCCCCAGCATTTT
TRBV15	NA	NA	TRBJ2-2	CATQGWQGIGGELFF	TGTGCCACCCAGGGTTGGCAGGGGATAGGCGGGGAGCTGTTTTTT
TRBV6-4	TRBD1	NA	TRBJ1-2	CASSQQGNTNYGYTF	TGTGCCAGCAGCCAACAGGGGAACACTAACTATGGCTACACCTTC
TRBV29-1	NA	NA	TRBJ2-3	CSIVRTEGQYF	TGCAGCATTGTGAGGACCGAGGGGCAGTATTTT